The next 10 T cell receptor beta chains were all read from a single sample in a study of T-cell reconstitution after alpha-beta-depleted transplantation in children (dated by TCRdb to 2016 to 2017). The method was PCR. TCRdb lists the instrument as Illumina HiSeq 2500. TCR libraries were prepared with molecular barcoding, using unique molecular identifiers to normalize TCRbeta repertoire quantification. The public sequencing data were trimmed at Q25 with fastp and processed into clonotypes with MiXCR by TCRdb, which kept only in-frame beta chains. Each record represents a unique CDR3 protein, reported with the most common genes and DNA among its rows. The sample includes about 980,000 distinct CDR3 sequences, with roughly 31% observed a single time. Clones ranked in the top ten supply roughly 30% of the sample. Sample treatment or condition, as interpreted from the label and publication: allogeneic hematopoietic cell transplantation with graft depleted of TCRalphabeta T cells and CD19 B cells.

This specimen consisted of PBMCs, mostly from graft donor cells, obtained 360 days after TCRalphabeta/CD19-depleted stem cell transplant. The receptor set was obtained from a boy under two years old who had a stem cell transplant for SCID, so the T cells may come from the graft donor.

The table lists this clonotype with a few counts. The V and J genes are TRBV7-9 and TRBJ2-3; 11 nucleotides line up with TRBD2. The V gene end was trimmed by 3 bases and the J gene end by 4 bases; junction bases not matched to a gene: 3. This CDR3 comprises 15 residues. Germline V lookup: CDR1 SEHNR, CDR2 FQNEAQ (reference sequence). CDR3 loop: CASSFHSGGADTQYF. In nucleotides, the CDR3 is TGTGCCAGCAGCTTCCATAGCGGGGGGGCAGATACGCAGTATTTT.

This clonotype was detected a few times. The V gene is TRBV24-1, the J gene TRBJ2-1, with D maybe TRBD1 (6 bases). This CDR3 is 13 amino acids long. Trimming took off 2 bases at V and 9 bases at J, with 10 bases between the two ends. The germline CDR1 and CDR2 sequences are KGHDR and SFDVKD. CDR3 in amino acids: CATSDYRVSEQFF. CDR3 coding DNA: TGTGCCACCAGTGATTACAGGGTATCTGAGCAGTTCTTC.

This clonotype was seen a few times. V is TRBV7-9 and J is TRBJ2-7; the D gene is possibly TRBD1 (6 bases). CDR1 is SEHNR, CDR2 FQNEAQ, per germline (reference sequence). Trimming removed 5 bases at V and 6 bases at J, with 11 bases between. The CDR3 spans 12 residues. CDR3 in amino acids: CASSKGHTEQYF. As DNA, the CDR3 is TGTGCCAGCAGCAAGGGACATACCGAGCAGTACTTC.

The chain carries TRBV20-1 and TRBJ1-1; no definite D call. The CDR3 is made up of 14 amino acids. Trimming left V 0 bases short and J 1 base short, with 9 bases between. The germline gives CDR1 DFQATT, CDR2 SNEGSKA (reference sequence). This chain's CDR3 is CSAREGMGNTEAFF. The CDR3 DNA is TGCAGTGCTAGAGAGGGAATGGGGAACACTGAAGCTTTCTTT.

This clonotype appeared a few times. J is TRBJ2-7 and V is TRBV28; D ambiguous. The CDR3 consists of 16 residues. The V and J ends lost 3 bases and 1 base respectively, with 16 bases between them. Germline lookup yields CDR1 MDHEN and CDR2 SYDVKM. CDR3 residues: CASSFIIRLRSYEQYF. The CDR3 DNA follows: TGTGCCAGCAGTTTCATAATCCGCCTCCGATCCTACGAGCAGTACTTC.

This clonotype was observed a few times. The chain employs TRBV10-3 and TRBJ1-1; no definite D call. With 3 bases removed from V and 4 bases from J, the gap between germline ends came to 9 bases. The CDR3 has 13 amino acids. CDR1 ENHRY and CDR2 SYGVKD come from the germline V gene. The CDR3 spells CAISDQEGTEAFF. The CDR3, as DNA: TGTGCCATCAGTGATCAGGAGGGCACTGAAGCTTTCTTT.

This clonotype was seen a handful of times. The chain employs TRBV20-1 and TRBJ1-5; D may be TRBD1 (5 bases). There are 14 residues in the CDR3. Germline loops: CDR1 DFQATT, CDR2 SNEGSKA (reference sequence). V dropped 0 bases and J dropped 9 bases, with 15 bases sitting between them. The CDR3 region has the DNA TGCAGTGCTAGAGATAAAACAGGTCCAGGGCCCCAGCATTTT. This sequence encodes CSARDKTGPGPQHF.

A note on this clonotype: One end of the junction is discordant with germline, which a read error may explain. The V and J genes are TRBV3-1 and TRBJ2-4; D is undetermined. The CDR3 is made up of 18 amino acids. The germline V gene has CDR1 LGHDT and CDR2 YNNKEL (reference sequence). This chain's CDR3 is CASSQDRVWTVAKNIEYF. The CDR3 DNA reads as TGTGCCAGCAGCCAGGATCGAGTCTGGACCGTAGCCAAAAACATTGAGTACTTC.

This clonotype came up a few times. The chain couples TRBV12-3 or TRBV12-4 to TRBJ2-7, with 12 bases that match TRBD2. The length of the CDR3 is 15 residues. The J segment lost 4 bases and the V segment lost 6 bases, leaving 7 bases of the junction unmatched. CDR3 loop: CASRRTSGVLYEQYF. CDR3 sequence (DNA): TGTGCCAGCAGAAGGACTAGCGGGGTTCTTTACGAGCAGTACTTC.

The chain uses TRBV27 and TRBJ2-2; 9 bases are a match to TRBD1. The CDR3 extends over 15 amino acids. After removal of 6 bases from V and 6 bases from J, the junction contained 8 bases not matched to a gene. Per germline, CDR1 MNHEY and CDR2 SMNVEV (reference sequence). As DNA, the CDR3 is TGTGCCAGCAGCCCCGGGACAGGGATGCCCGGGGAGCTGTTTTTT. It encodes CASSPGTGMPGELFF.